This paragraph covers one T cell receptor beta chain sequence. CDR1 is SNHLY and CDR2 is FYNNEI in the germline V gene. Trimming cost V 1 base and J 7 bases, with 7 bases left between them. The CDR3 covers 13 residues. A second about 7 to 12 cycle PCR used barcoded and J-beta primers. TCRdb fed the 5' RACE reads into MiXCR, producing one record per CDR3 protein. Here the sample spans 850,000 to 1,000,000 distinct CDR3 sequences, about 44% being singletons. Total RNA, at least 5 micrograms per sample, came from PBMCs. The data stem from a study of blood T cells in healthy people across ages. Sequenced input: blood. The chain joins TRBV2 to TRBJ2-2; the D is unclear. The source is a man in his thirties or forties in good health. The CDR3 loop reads CASSEETIGELFF. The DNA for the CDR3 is TGTGCCAGCAGTGAAGAGACAATCGGGGAGCTGTTTTTT.